The source of this TCR beta chain is a study of shared clonotypes between healthy human individuals. Notes on the study in general: Compared with memory subsets, naive subsets generally had larger estimated richness. The generation probabilities recorded for non-shared clonotypes fell below those of clonotypes shared by all four donors.

On this clone itself: Its antigen is currently unknown.

Deep level was the assay's run setting. The DNA input per sorted-subset replicate PCR was about 220 ng, corresponding to tens of thousands of T cell genomes. The protocol was immunoSEQ multiplex PCR, while the TCRdb copy is restricted to in-frame clones and leaves out a portion. The table lists millions of clones, about 95% of them singletons. Selected positively for CCR7 and CD45RO-negative, naive CD8 cells excluded terminally differentiated effector memory CD45RA+ cells. Trimming stripped 5 bases from V and 6 bases from J, with 7 bases between. Germline loops: CDR1 SGHVS, CDR2 FNYEAQ. This CDR3 has 12 residues.

J is TRBJ2-2 and V is TRBV7-6; D call uncertain. Sequencing was done on a sample of naive CD8+ T cells sorted from blood. This receptor was obtained from a man between 18 and 29 years old in good health. The CDR3 reads CASSDEAGELFF. CDR3 nucleotides: TGTGCCAGCAGCGATGAGGCCGGGGAGCTGTTTTTT.